This TCR beta chain was sequenced for a study of blood T cell repertoires in COVID-19. Study information: The United States, Italy and Spain supplied acute and convalescent COVID-19 samples.

TCRdb's table, derived via immunoSEQ multiplex PCR, lists solely in-frame clones and lacks some. The repertoire holds about 120,000 clones, over 60% seen once, with 7.9% in the top ten. The CDR3 is 14 residues long. Per germline, CDR1 KGHSH and CDR2 LQKENI. V was pared by 4 bases and J by 8 bases, with 17 bases between. The sequenced sample consisted of peripheral blood. This TCR derives from a human donor in a cohort sampled during active COVID-19. V is TRBV18 and J is TRBJ1-1, with D tentatively TRBD1 (6 bases). Written as DNA, the CDR3 is TGTGCCAGCTCACGGGGGCTGCCCCGGCCGGAAGCTTTCTTT. It specifies CASSRGLPRPEAFF.